The 8 T cell receptor beta chains listed next were all sequenced from one sample in a study of T cells in localized non-small cell lung cancer. The method was immunoSEQ multiplex PCR; TCRdb's version includes in-frame clones alone and lacks a portion of them. The sample holds 100,000 to 150,000 clones, roughly nine tenths seen once. Specimen: peripheral blood, collected before any cancer treatment. The receptors derive from a female donor older than 55 with stage I lung adenocarcinoma.

The V and J genes are TRBV19 and TRBJ1-1; possible D gene TRBD1, 5 bases. The V and J ends lost 1 base and 5 bases respectively, with 14 bases between them. This CDR3 has 15 amino acids. In germline, CDR1 is LNHDA, CDR2 SQIVND (reference sequence). The CDR3 sequence: CASSIVTGTATEAFF. The DNA for the CDR3 is TGTGCCAGTAGTATAGTAACGGGGACGGCGACTGAAGCTTTCTTT. Drawing the rest from reference TRBV19 and TRBJ1-1, the complete variable domain is DGGITQSPKYLFRKEGQNVTLSCEQNLNHDAMYWYRQDPGQGLRLIYYSQIVNDFQKGDIAEGYSVSREKKESFPLTVTSAQKNPTAFYLCASSIVTGTATEAFFGQGTRLTVV.

The V call is TRBV10-3, the J call TRBJ2-7; no definite D call. Germline V CDR1 and CDR2: ENHRY, SYGVKD. This CDR3 has 12 residues. V dropped 4 bases and J dropped 3 bases, with 7 bases sitting between them. CDR3 amino acids: CAISGPIYEQYF. Here the CDR3 DNA reads TGTGCCATCAGTGGGCCGATCTACGAGCAGTACTTC.

This clone occurred once. The CDR3 DNA sequence: TGTGCCAGCAGCTCCAGTCGGCGGGAGTTCGCCAAAGAGCAGTACTTC. It encodes CASSSSRREFAKEQYF. The chain carries TRBV5-4 and TRBJ2-7; TRBD2 matches 7 bases. The CDR3 loop spans 16 amino acids. V lost 3 bases and J lost 7; bases outside the gene matches: 16. Germline V gene lookup returns CDR1 SGHNT and CDR2 YYREEE (reference sequence).

This clone showed up just once. This chain connects TRBV28 to TRBJ2-1; 11 bases line up with TRBD2. Germline CDR1 reads MDHEN; CDR2 reads SYDVKM. J lost 1 base, V lost 7 bases, and 3 bases had no gene match. CDR3 length equals 15 residues. CDR3 sequence: CASTRTSGSYNEQFF. The CDR3 coding sequence is TGTGCCAGCACTCGGACTAGCGGGTCCTACAATGAGCAGTTCTTC.

This chain uses TRBV6-6 with TRBJ2-7; D perhaps matches TRBD2 (5 bases). V lost 5 bases to trimming and J lost 6 bases, with 11 bases between them. This CDR3 has 12 amino acids. Germline lookup yields CDR1 MNHNY and CDR2 SVGAGI (reference sequence). CDR3 in amino acids: CASSTLAIEQYF. The CDR3 DNA is TGTGCCAGCAGTACTCTAGCTATCGAGCAGTACTTC.

The chain carries TRBV19 and TRBJ1-2; a possible D gene is TRBD1 (6 bases). Trimming shortened V by 1 base and J by 2 bases, and 17 bases separated the two germline ends. The V gene's germline CDR1 is LNHDA and CDR2 SQIVND (reference sequence). The CDR3 runs 17 residues. The CDR3 DNA reads as TGTGCCAGTAGTATAGCGGGTTCAGGGGCGAGCAACTATGGCTACACCTTC. Its protein is CASSIAGSGASNYGYTF. The full variable domain, with the rest looked up from reference TRBV19 and TRBJ1-2, is DGGITQSPKYLFRKEGQNVTLSCEQNLNHDAMYWYRQDPGQGLRLIYYSQIVNDFQKGDIAEGYSVSREKKESFPLTVTSAQKNPTAFYLCASSIAGSGASNYGYTFGSGTRLTVV.

This chain uses TRBV6-1 with TRBJ2-2; D may be TRBD2 (5 bases). The CDR3 has 14 amino acids. With 1 base removed from V and 5 bases from J, the gap between germline ends came to 8 bases. Germline V gene data show CDR1 as MNHNS and CDR2 as SASEGT. This CDR3 reads CASSEGRRTGELFF. CDR3 DNA sequence: TGTGCCAGCAGTGAAGGGAGGCGGACCGGGGAGCTGTTTTTT.

The genes are TRBV5-1 and TRBJ2-2; D is perhaps TRBD1 (6 bases). Germline CDR1 is SGHRS and CDR2 is YFSETQ. Deletions cut 4 bases from V and 4 bases from J, with 20 bases between. The CDR3 totals 17 residues. CDR3 nucleotides: TGCGCCAGCAGCACCACAGGGTCCCTGGCGAGCACCGGGGAGCTGTTTTTT. It translates to CASSTTGSLASTGELFF.